This is a list of T cell receptor beta chains from one sample in a study of T cell repertoires in cytomegalovirus infection. These receptors are not linked to any known antigen. TCRdb analysed the reads with MiXCR anew, one entry per CDR3 protein. Among approximately 770,000 distinct CDR3 sequences listed, 25% to 35% were seen once. Here the sequenced sample was cultured CD8+ T cells from PBMCs, taken from culture after CMV antigen stimulation. The receptors here all came from a human donor in good health (CMV status not recorded). Some clones in this sample may be carry-over from other donors' samples. CDR3s include the opening cysteine and the closing phenylalanine or tryptophan. D genes are given only for firm matches. Only part of the rows carry a size: once, few, many, or a class if the clone is expanded.

many	TRBD2	TRBV7-7	TRBJ2-2	TGTGCCAGCAGCTCCGGACTAGCGGGCACCGGGGAGCTGTTTTTT	CASSSGLAGTGELFF
-	TRBD1	TRBV12-3/TRBV12-4	TRBJ2-5	TGTGCCAGCACCGAGACCGGGACAGTAGAAGGGACCCAGTACTTC	CASTETGTVEGTQYF
-	-	TRBV11-2	TRBJ2-5	TGTGCCAGCAGCTCCGGGACAATGATAGAGACCCAGTACTTC	CASSSGTMIETQYF
-	-	TRBV28	TRBJ1-4	TGTGCCAGCAGTTCACCCCCGGGGTCAACTAATGAAAAACTGTTTTTT	CASSSPPGSTNEKLFF
-	-	TRBV7-2	TRBJ2-1	TGTGCCAGCAGCTTAGCATCCTTTGGGACGGATTCCTACAATGAGCAGTTCTTC	CASSLASFGTDSYNEQFF
few	-	TRBV11-3	TRBJ1-1	TGTGCCAGCAGCGCCGATCCTGGCGGTGAAGCTTTCTTT	CASSADPGGEAFF
-	-	TRBV7-9	TRBJ2-5	TGTGCCAGCAGCCCGACGGGGGAGAACCAAGAGACCCAGTACTTC	CASSPTGENQETQYF
few	-	TRBV20-1	TRBJ2-5	TGCAGTGCTAGAGATCCGACGGGGGTGGGAGAGACCCAGTACTTC	CSARDPTGVGETQYF
few	TRBD1	TRBV12-3/TRBV12-4	TRBJ1-5	TGTGCCAGCACCCTCCGAGGACAGGGACCTAATCAGCCCCAGCATTTT	CASTLRGQGPNQPQHF
-	TRBD1	TRBV6-5	TRBJ1-1	TGTGCCAGCAGTTACTCGTCCACAGGGGGTACTGAAGCTTTCTTT	CASSYSSTGGTEAFF
many	-	TRBV4-1	TRBJ1-4	TGCGCCAGCAGCCAAGATCCCAGGGCGGCTAATGAAAAACTGTTTTTT	CASSQDPRAANEKLFF
few	-	TRBV2	TRBJ2-3	TGTGCCAGCAGTGAGAGTCTGGGAATGGGCACAGATACGCAGTATTTT	CASSESLGMGTDTQYF
-	-	TRBV6-6	TRBJ1-1	TGTGCCAGCAGTTATACCAGGGAAGCTGAAGCTTTCTTT	CASSYTREAEAFF
-	-	TRBV5-8	TRBJ2-7	TGTGCCAGCAGCTCGGACGCTCCCTACGAGCAGTACTTC	CASSSDAPYEQYF
-	-	TRBV19	TRBJ1-1	TGTGCCAGTAGGACGGCAAGCATTGGGAACACTGAAGCTTTCTTT	CASRTASIGNTEAFF
-	-	TRBV20-1	TRBJ2-1	TGCAGTGCTAGAGGAGGGTTGGGAGTTGAGCAGTTCTTC	CSARGGLGVEQFF
few	TRBD1	TRBV4-1	TRBJ2-2	TGTGCCAGCAGCCACCCGGACAGGGGAAACACCGGGGAGCTGTTTTTT	CASSHPDRGNTGELFF
-	-	TRBV7-6	TRBJ1-5	TGTGCCAGCAGCTTACAGAGTGGACAGCCCCAGCATTTT	CASSLQSGQPQHF
many	-	TRBV7-2	TRBJ1-5	TGTGCCAGCAGCTTAGAATTAGCCCCATTTAGCAATCAGCCCCAGCATTTT	CASSLELAPFSNQPQHF
many	-	TRBV7-6	TRBJ2-7	TGTGCCAGCAGCCGCAGTAGTGCCTACGAGCAGTACTTC	CASSRSSAYEQYF
once	TRBD1	TRBV27	TRBJ1-2	TGTGCCAGCAGTCTGACCGGGACAGGGCCCTATGGCTACACCTTC	CASSLTGTGPYGYTF
-	-	TRBV12-3/TRBV12-4	TRBJ1-2	TGTGCCAGCAGTTTACTGGCGGGTCCCGACGGCTACACCTTC	CASSLLAGPDGYTF
-	TRBD1	TRBV7-9	TRBJ1-2	TGTGCCAGCAGCCCGGGACAGGGGAGCGTCTATGGCTACACCTTC	CASSPGQGSVYGYTF
many	TRBD1	TRBV4-1	TRBJ2-2	TGCGCCAGCAGCCCGAGGCCCGGGACAGGGGTAGTGGGGGAGCTGTTTTTT	CASSPRPGTGVVGELFF
-	-	TRBV7-4	TRBJ2-1	TGTGCCAGCAGCTCCCCCACCGACAGAGACAATGAGCAGTTCTTC	CASSSPTDRDNEQFF
few	-	TRBV2	TRBJ2-5	TGTGCCAGCAGAAGGGGGCGGGGGCTCCAAGAAACCCAGTACTTC	CASRRGRGLQETQYF
many	-	TRBV7-2	TRBJ1-1	TGTGCCAGCAGCTTAGCGTCAGGTGATACTGAAGCTTTCTTT	CASSLASGDTEAFF
-	TRBD2	TRBV11-2	TRBJ2-3	TGTGCCAGCAGCTCAGCCGGGACTAGACCAGATACGCAGTATTTT	CASSSAGTRPDTQYF
few	-	TRBV7-6	TRBJ1-4	TGTGCCAGCAGCTTAGTTTCGGAGGGTGAAAAACTGTTTTTT	CASSLVSEGEKLFF
few	-	TRBV6-2/TRBV6-3	TRBJ1-1	TGTGCCAGCAGTTACCCAACCCTCGTCGCTTTCTTT	CASSYPTLVAFF
-	-	TRBV4-2	TRBJ2-1	TGTGCCAGCAGCCAAGAAGGGGAATACTTTAATGAGCAGTTCTTC	CASSQEGEYFNEQFF
many	-	TRBV15	TRBJ2-7	TGTGCCACCAGCAGAGGAGGGGGTAAGGAAAAGTACTTC	CATSRGGGKEKYF
many	-	TRBV6-2/TRBV6-3	TRBJ2-1	TGTGCCAGCAAGGCGAAAAAAATCTACAATGAGCAGTTCTTC	CASKAKKIYNEQFF
-	-	TRBV6-2/TRBV6-3	TRBJ1-1	TGTGCCAGCAGCCGCGGCGGGGGGGGTCTCACTGAAGCTTTCTTT	CASSRGGGGLTEAFF
-	TRBD1	TRBV7-4	TRBJ2-3	TGTGCCAGCAGCCTTGACAGGGGGATAGCAGATACGCAGTATTTT	CASSLDRGIADTQYF
many	TRBD2	TRBV7-6	TRBJ2-3	TGTGCCAGCAGCCCGCCCCTTCTAGCGGGGGGGCCTGAGAGCACAGATACGCAGTATTTT	CASSPPLLAGGPESTDTQYF
many	-	TRBV7-6	TRBJ2-2	TGTGCCAGCAGCCCATCCGGGGAGCTGTTTTTT	CASSPSGELFF
-	-	TRBV6-1	TRBJ1-1	TGTGCCAGCAGTCATACAGGGCCGGCGAACACTGAAGCTTTCTTT	CASSHTGPANTEAFF
-	-	TRBV7-9	TRBJ2-2	TGTGCCAGCAGCCTCCCCCAGGAGGGCGCGAACACCGGGGAGCTGTTTTTT	CASSLPQEGANTGELFF
-	-	TRBV7-8	TRBJ2-5	TGTGCCAGCAGCTTAGAGTCCAGCGGGTGGTACCAAGAGACCCAGTACTTC	CASSLESSGWYQETQYF
many	TRBD1	TRBV7-2	TRBJ2-5	TGTGCCAGCAGCTGGAGCTTGGACAGGGAACAAGAGACCCAGTACTTC	CASSWSLDREQETQYF
-	-	TRBV6-6	TRBJ2-1	TGTGCCAGCAGTTACCCGAGCAATGGCTACAATGAGCAGTTCTTC	CASSYPSNGYNEQFF
-	TRBD1	TRBV7-2	TRBJ1-5	TGTGCCAGCAGCTCTCTGACAGGGCAACAGCCCCAGCATTTT	CASSSLTGQQPQHF
few	TRBD2	TRBV7-8	TRBJ2-3	TGTGCCAGCAGCACGACCGGGACTAGCGGGGGGGCCGAAGATACGCAGTATTTT	CASSTTGTSGGAEDTQYF
-	-	TRBV6-5	TRBJ2-1	TGTGCCAGCTCTAGAGGCGGGTCGCGGGGTGAGCAGTTCTTC	CASSRGGSRGEQFF